Listed here is a single T cell receptor beta chain. The antigen remains unidentified. Method: immunoSEQ multiplex PCR; TCRdb's copy keeps in-frame clones and lacks some. The table includes about 140,000 clones, roughly 90% detected once. Germline values: CDR1 SGDLS, CDR2 YYNGEE. CDR3 size: 13 residues. The J segment lost 7 bases and the V segment lost 4 bases, leaving 7 bases of the junction unmatched. The data stem from a study of T cell responses to AZD1222 COVID-19 vaccine. Study observations and caveats: Reportedly, close to half of spike-specific TCRs are directed against unmutated variant regions. The donors showed a predominance of white British ancestry and of females, with possible underestimation of clonal diversity. Repertoire sampling was restricted to post-peak T cell response timepoints.

This receptor was obtained from an adult who received the AZD1222 COVID-19 vaccine. Here the sequenced sample was peripheral blood, taken 28 days after the second AZD1222 dose. V usage is TRBV9 and J usage is TRBJ1-2; 7 positions agree with TRBD1. Here the CDR3 reads CASSIRDSTGYTF. In nucleotides, the CDR3 is TGTGCCAGCAGCATCCGGGACAGTACTGGCTACACCTTC.